This TCR beta chain was documented in a study of regulatory T cells in long-lasting Graves disease (dated by TCRdb to 2020 to 2022). About the study as a whole: In the newly diagnosed Graves' disease group, patients had been taking antithyroid drugs for less than 3 months. Persistent Graves' disease patients were compared with newly diagnosed Graves' disease patients by peripheral blood TCR sequencing and RNA sequencing. A total of about 33 samples underwent TCR sequencing, from about 13 patients with persistent Graves' disease and some 20 patients with newly diagnosed Graves' disease. The study took place in China and was registered as a clinical trial. What the research found in general, with its limitations: Sequencing and analysis were limited to the TCR beta chain. Persistent disease showed preferential use of TRBV28, TRBJ1-2 and TRBJ2-5, whereas newly diagnosed disease favored TRBV20-1 and TRBJ2-1. Because the primary lesion, thyroid tissue, could not be accessed, the study looked at peripheral blood alone. Persistent patients shared more public clonotypes among themselves (fewer than 3,000) than newly diagnosed patients did (more than 950). The authors noted that the small sample size was a limitation that may lower accuracy. Persistent Graves' disease patients showed lower TCR Shannon entropy and fewer highly expanded clones than newly diagnosed patients, suggesting clonal expansion.

The CDR3 numbers 16 residues from cysteine through phenylalanine. CDR3 DNA is the only sequence kept; it has 48 bases, read in frame from the first base. Sequences LGHDT (CDR1) and YNNKEL (CDR2) are obtained from the germline V gene (reference sequence). The library was obtained by multiplex PCR. This sample was sequenced with an Illumina HiSeq 4000. iRepertoire HTBI primers and Arm-PCR amplification of CDR3 regions were used to construct TCR beta libraries. PCR products were gel purified before sequencing. Concerning the study's data processing: Gene usage analysis of CDR3 amino acid clonotypes used the approximately 56 TRBV and 11 to 15 TRBJ segments found across samples. COPE and FqMerger were used to merge filtered high-quality paired reads into contigs. BLAST was used to align contigs to the IMGT TRBV, TRBD and TRBJ reference genes, and CDR3 was defined following IMGT. Any clonotype with a frequency above 0.1% was counted as a highly expanded clone. Shannon entropy served as the measure of repertoire diversity, while the Gini coefficient captured V-J evenness. A clonotype was considered public if more than one individual shared it. TCRdb trimmed the raw reads at Q25, called clones with MiXCR and kept productive beta chains. Each entry is one CDR3 protein sequence, shown with its most common DNA and genes. The V and J calls follow TCRdb's processing rather than the paper's. The sample table holds some 560,000 distinct CDR3 sequences, of which more than 15% were seen once. The leading ten clones occupy just under 25% of the sample.

This clonotype was detected ten times or more. The specificity of this receptor is unknown. Base qualities are not provided; no much larger clone lies one nucleotide away. The intended sense of this specimen's time point label: newly diagnosed GD, antithyroid drugs for less than 3 months. RNA was extracted from PBMCs in TRIzol for both TCR sequencing and RNA sequencing. Graves' disease was diagnosed according to American Thyroid Association guidelines. Patients were recruited from an endocrinology department in Xi'an, China. Each patient gave roughly 8.4 milliliters of peripheral blood, collected in an EDTA anticoagulant tube. Ficoll Paque Plus density gradient separation was used to isolate PBMCs, and no further T cell sorting was performed. An Agilent 2100 Bioanalyzer and agarose gel were used to check RNA quality, while a NanoDrop 2000 measured RNA concentration. The sample was also linked to a second study, of T cells in Graves' hyperthyroidism and ophthalmopathy. Reported in the second study: A patient counted as having stable Graves' hyperthyroidism if no progression to ophthalmopathy occurred over 18 months of follow-up. Hyperthyroidism patients were newly diagnosed, with disease duration under 2 months, and aged 18 to 65 years. The study excluded patients with uncontrolled infections, other autoimmune diseases, pregnancy or lactation. Diagnoses were established on the basis of clinical symptoms, serum thyroxine and TRAb, thyroid ultrasound, and orbital computed tomography. The first round of RT-PCR for the TCR CDR3 was performed with the HTBI primer set and the Qiagen OneStep RT-PCR kit. Most expanded thyroid clonotypes (frequency above 0.001) were also detected in blood, suggesting blood repertoires may reflect thyroid immune responses. Ophthalmopathy was separated from stable hyperthyroidism by a 13 V-J signature model, with approximately 90% sensitivity and about 81% specificity obtained in cross-validation and 80%/75% obtained in testing. In validation, the model predicted progression to ophthalmopathy with 65% to 71% sensitivity and around 72% specificity, a median of around six months before onset. To identify TCR V-J signatures that set the groups apart, the researchers used a discovery cohort of about a hundred patients, made up of approximately 43 with Graves' ophthalmopathy and 57 with stable Graves' hyperthyroidism. An independent validation cohort of fewer than 20 hyperthyroidism patients and approximately 16 patients who later progressed to ophthalmopathy tested prospective prediction of ophthalmopathy. The approximately 98 discovery patients were randomly divided into training and test sets at a 7:3 ratio. In about 6 Graves' hyperthyroidism patients, the study also compared T-cell repertoires from thyroid tissue with T-cell repertoires from blood. After blood sampling, hyperthyroidism patients were treated with methimazole at a starting dose of 30 mg daily, and ophthalmopathy patients were treated with high-dose intravenous methylprednisolone. The libraries were constructed in a second round of multiplex PCR and then size-selected and purified. Sequencing of the libraries was done on an Illumina HiSeq2000 using paired-end 100 bp reads. SOAPnuke was used to process the raw data, removing reads that contained adapters or uncalled bases, had a mean Phred below 15, or lacked an exact match to the constant primer or identifier. High-quality paired reads were merged with COPE v1.2.5, and unique nucleotide sequences were defined as clonotypes. MiTCR v1.1 was used to align the clonotypes against IMGT TRBV, TRBD and TRBJ reference segments. Only V-J combinations with frequency above 0.0001, covering about 99% of repertoires, were analysed. A TCS score was defined as the ratio of F50 (clonal expansion) to E x V (chaos), with BLOSUM62-based TCRdist applied between CDR3 peptides within each V-J. Welch's t-statistics and random forest reduced 500 to 650 V-J features to fewer than 15, which were used in a naive Bayes classifier (R e1071). Sample size was not statistically predetermined, and blinding of investigators to group allocation was not performed. The paper reports TCR Vbeta CDR3 sequencing of 140 or so peripheral blood samples: some 41 ophthalmopathy, roughly 80 hyperthyroidism and 17 progressor patients.

This specimen consisted of peripheral blood mononuclear cells (PBMCs), obtained at new diagnosis, from a patient treated with antithyroid drugs. The chain is made from TRBV3-1 and TRBJ2-1, with 10 junctional bases fitting TRBD2. The DNA end favors TRBJ2-5, so the J call may be wrong. The receptor was derived from a woman aged 35-65 years with Graves disease. Donor details come from another sample of the same person, matched by shared clones. The DNA sequence reads TGTGCCAGCAGCCAAGTAACTAGCGGGGCCCAAGAGACCCAGTACTTC. This sequence encodes CASSQVTSGAQETQYF.